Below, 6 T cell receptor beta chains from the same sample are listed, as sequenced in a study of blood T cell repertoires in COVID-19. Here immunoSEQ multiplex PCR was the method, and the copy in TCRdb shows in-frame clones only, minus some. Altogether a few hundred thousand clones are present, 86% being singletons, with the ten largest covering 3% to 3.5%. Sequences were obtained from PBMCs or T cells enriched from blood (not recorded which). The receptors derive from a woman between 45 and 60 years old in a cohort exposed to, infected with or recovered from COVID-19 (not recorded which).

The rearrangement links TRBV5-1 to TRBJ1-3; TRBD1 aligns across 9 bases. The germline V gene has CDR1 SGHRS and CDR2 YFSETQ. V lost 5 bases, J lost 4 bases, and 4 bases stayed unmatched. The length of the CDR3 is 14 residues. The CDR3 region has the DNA TGCGCCAGCAGACCACAGGGGGCGGGAAACACCATATATTTT. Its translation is CASRPQGAGNTIYF.

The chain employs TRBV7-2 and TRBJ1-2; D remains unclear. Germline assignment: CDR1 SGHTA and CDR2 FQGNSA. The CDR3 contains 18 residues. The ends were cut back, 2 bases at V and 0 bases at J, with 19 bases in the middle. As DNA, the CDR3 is TGTGCCAGCAGCTTAATGGTCCCTGGGATGAGGGCTAACTATGGCTACACCTTC. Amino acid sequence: CASSLMVPGMRANYGYTF.

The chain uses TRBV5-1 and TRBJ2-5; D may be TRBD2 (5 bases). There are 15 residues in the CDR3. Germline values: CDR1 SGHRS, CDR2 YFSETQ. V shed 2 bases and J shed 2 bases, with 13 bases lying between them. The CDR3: CASSFFALGQETQYF. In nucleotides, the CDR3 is TGCGCCAGCAGCTTCTTTGCACTAGGGCAAGAGACCCAGTACTTC.

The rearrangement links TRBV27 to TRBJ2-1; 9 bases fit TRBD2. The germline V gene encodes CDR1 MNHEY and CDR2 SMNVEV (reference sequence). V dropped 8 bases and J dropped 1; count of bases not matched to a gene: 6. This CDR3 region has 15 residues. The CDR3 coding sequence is TGTGCCAGCCAGCTGACTAGCGGTTCCTACAATGAGCAGTTCTTC. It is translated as CASQLTSGSYNEQFF.

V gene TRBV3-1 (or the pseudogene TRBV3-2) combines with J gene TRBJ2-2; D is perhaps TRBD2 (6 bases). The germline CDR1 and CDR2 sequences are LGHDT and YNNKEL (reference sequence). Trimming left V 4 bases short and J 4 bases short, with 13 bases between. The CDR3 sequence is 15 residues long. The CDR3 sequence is CASSPSRRVTGELFF. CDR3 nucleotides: TGTGCCAGCAGCCCGAGCAGGAGGGTCACCGGGGAGCTGTTTTTT.

The CDR3 nucleotides are TGTGCCAGCAGCTTGGGAGGGACTATCTACAATGAGCAGTTCTTC. This codes for CASSLGGTIYNEQFF. The V and J genes are TRBV11-2 and TRBJ2-1; TRBD2 aligns across 7 bases. CDR3 length: 15 amino acids. The trim removed 3 bases at V and 3 bases at J, leaving 5 bases unmatched. Germline-derived CDR1 and CDR2 are SGHAT and FQNNGV.